This entry is about one TCR beta chain. Its antigen is not known. Prepared libraries of TCR beta cDNA carried unique molecular identifiers. From the PCR reads, TCRdb called clonotypes with MiXCR, one entry per CDR3 protein. The table records over 150,000 distinct CDR3 sequences, roughly 34% of them present only once. The sample is drawn from a study of post-analysis software for immune sequencing data. Findings and caveats of the study: A handful of TRBV segments appeared more often in patients than in controls, and TRBV5-6, TRBV5-1 and TRBV20-1 were among these. Controls had significantly higher normalized Chao1 diversity than multiple sclerosis patients.

The CDR3 consists of 12 residues. The germline V and J ends were trimmed by 7 bases and 6 bases, with 11 bases remaining between them. CDR1 is SGHRS, CDR2 YFSETQ, per germline. The gene calls are TRBV5-1 and TRBJ2-1; tentative D call: TRBD1 (6 bases). This clonotype was obtained from a girl aged 10 to 17 with multiple sclerosis. The specimen was blood, collected after autologous hematopoietic stem cell transplantation. The CDR3 is CASHGQINEQFF. DNA for the CDR3: TGCGCCAGCCATGGACAGATCAATGAGCAGTTCTTC.